The 26 T cell receptor beta chains below come from one sample, sequenced in a study of blood T cell repertoires in COVID-19 (dated by TCRdb to about 2020). Library method: the immunoSEQ multiplex PCR assay. TCRdb obtained this table from immuneACCESS and retained in-frame rearrangements with V and J assigned. These tables miss some clones; where compared with another copy, unresolved V genes account for less than half of the shortfall, and the remainder is unexplained. The sample data list approximately 300,000 clones, and around 87% of these were observed just once. Around 4.3% of the sample is taken by the ten largest. The sequenced sample was PBMCs or T cells enriched from blood (not recorded which). The receptors stem from a woman aged 18 to 35 with acute COVID-19.

The rearrangement uses TRBV28 and TRBJ2-7; D gene ambiguous. With 5 bases removed from V and 9 bases from J, the gap between germline ends came to 11 bases. The CDR3 totals 11 residues. Per the germline V gene, CDR1 is MDHEN and CDR2 is SYDVKM. The DNA of the CDR3 is TGTGCCAGCAGTGACACCTCTGTGCAGTACTTC. Translating gives CASSDTSVQYF.

The chain carries TRBV5-1 and TRBJ1-2; a possible D gene is TRBD1 (5 bases). Deletions cut 3 bases from V and 3 bases from J, with 15 bases between. The CDR3 sequence is 15 residues long. Germline V gene data show CDR1 as SGHRS and CDR2 as YFSETQ. The CDR3 region is CASSSGVNSYYGYTF. The DNA for the CDR3 is TGCGCCAGCAGCTCGGGGGTCAATTCGTACTATGGCTACACCTTC.

The gene calls are TRBV21-1 and TRBJ2-7; the D call in the table, TRBD1, was not verified against the DNA. TRBV21-1 has pseudogene status. This CDR3 spans 16 amino acids. CDR3 nucleotide sequence: TGTGCCAGCAGCAAGGACGGACAGGGAAGGGGCTACGAGCAGTACTTC. Encoded protein: CASSKDGQGRGYEQYF.

The chain recombines TRBV7-2 with TRBJ2-7, with 7 bases matching TRBD2. V was clipped by 2 bases and J by 2 bases; unmatched bases: 3. This CDR3 is 14 amino acids long. The germline V gene has CDR1 SGHTA and CDR2 FQGNSA. CDR3 DNA: TGTGCCAGCAGCTTAAGCGGACTAGCCTACGAGCAGTACTTC. Protein: CASSLSGLAYEQYF. The complete variable domain, with remaining parts taken from reference TRBV7-2 and TRBJ2-7, reads GAGVSQSPSNKVTEKGKDVELRCDPISGHTALYWYRQSLGQGLEFLIYFQGNSAPDKSGLPSDRFSAERTGGSVSTLTIQRTQQEDSAVYLCASSLSGLAYEQYFGPGTRLTVT.

The table lists this clone with a count of one. A much larger clone lies one base from this, so it may be a read error. The genes are TRBV6-5 and TRBJ1-5; D remains unclear. Per the germline V gene, CDR1 is MNHEY and CDR2 is SVGAGI. The V end lost 8 bases, the J end lost 2 bases, and 10 bases lay between the germline ends. This CDR3 is 13 amino acids long. CDR3 nucleotides: TGTGCCAGCGTATGGGAGGGCAATCAGCCCCAGCATTTT. It specifies CASVWEGNQPQHF.

The chain couples TRBV28 to TRBJ1-2; D may be TRBD1 (5 bases). Germline V gene sequence: CDR1 MDHEN, CDR2 SYDVKM. Between the trimmed V and J ends, which lost 4 bases and 4 bases, there was a span of 13 bases. The CDR3 sequence is 14 residues long. The CDR3 nucleotides read TGTGCCAGCAGTTCTCGACAGACGACCTATGGCTACACCTTC. This translates into CASSSRQTTYGYTF.

This rearrangement joins TRBV11-2 to TRBJ2-1; possibly TRBD2 for D (6 bases). The V end was cut by 5 bases, the J end by 0 bases, with 14 bases between. From germline, CDR1 is SGHAT and CDR2 FQNNGV. The CDR3 runs 16 residues. The CDR3 loop reads CASSPLAVPSYNEQFF. The CDR3 nucleotides read TGTGCCAGCAGCCCCTTAGCGGTACCCTCCTACAATGAGCAGTTCTTC.

This chain uses TRBV18 with TRBJ2-5; weak D call: TRBD1 (6 bases). V shed 2 bases and J shed 5 bases, with 12 bases lying between them. The CDR3 spans 14 residues. Germline V gene lookup returns CDR1 KGHSH and CDR2 LQKENI. The CDR3, as DNA: TGTGCCAGCTCACCAAGATGGGGGCAGGAGACCCAGTACTTC. This codes for CASSPRWGQETQYF.

The V gene is TRBV27, the J gene TRBJ2-2, with a possible D match to TRBD2 (6 bases). The V and J ends lost 6 bases and 1 base respectively, with 12 bases between them. In germline, CDR1 is MNHEY, CDR2 SMNVEV (reference sequence). The CDR3 is 15 amino acids. This CDR3 reads CASRHWTKNTGELFF. The CDR3 bases are TGTGCCAGCAGACACTGGACTAAGAACACCGGGGAGCTGTTTTTT.

The gene calls are TRBV6-5 and TRBJ1-1; the match to TRBD1 covers 11 bases. CDR3 length: 13 residues. Germline trimming cut 6 bases from V and 4 bases from J; bases unmatched to any gene: 1. Germline V gene data show CDR1 as MNHEY and CDR2 as SVGAGI. The CDR3 region is CASRGQGATEAFF. CDR3 sequence (DNA): TGTGCCAGCAGAGGACAGGGGGCCACTGAAGCTTTCTTT.

The sample holds one count of this clone. This chain's CDR3 is CASSREAPDRSNQPQHF. Written as DNA, the CDR3 is TGTGCCAGCTCACGGGAGGCGCCAGATCGATCAAATCAGCCCCAGCATTTT. The chain couples TRBV18 to TRBJ1-5; D call uncertain. V lost 4 bases and J 4 bases, leaving 20 bases between the germline ends. This CDR3 spans 17 amino acids. CDR1 and CDR2 (germline): KGHSH, LQKENI.

The chain joins TRBV28 to TRBJ2-5; 14 bases are a match to TRBD2. With V trimmed by 7 bases and J by 4 bases, 14 bases remained unmatched. Germline V gene sequence: CDR1 MDHEN, CDR2 SYDVKM. The CDR3 consists of 18 residues. This CDR3 reads CASTTTSGRADSGETQYF. The CDR3 DNA follows: TGTGCCAGCACAACGACTAGCGGGAGGGCCGATAGTGGAGAGACCCAGTACTTC.

The rearrangement links TRBV7-9 to TRBJ2-3; 7 bases fit TRBD2. The CDR3 is 19 residues long. J was trimmed by 3 bases and V by 0 bases; bases with no gene match: 15. CDR1 is SEHNR and CDR2 is FQNEAQ in the germline V gene (reference sequence). Here the CDR3 reads CASSLATSARPKGTDTQYF. CDR3 DNA sequence: TGTGCCAGCAGCTTAGCAACTAGCGCGCGACCTAAAGGAACAGATACGCAGTATTTT.

J is TRBJ1-1 and V is TRBV7-6; maybe TRBD1 (6 bases). The CDR3 totals 15 residues. V was shortened by 0 bases and J by 5 bases, with 13 bases between the two germline ends. The V gene's germline CDR1 is SGHVS and CDR2 FNYEAQ. As DNA, the CDR3 is TGTGCCAGCAGCTTAGCGGCCGAGGGGGTGACTGAAGCTTTCTTT. Protein product: CASSLAAEGVTEAFF.

This clone has only one observation. Other nucleotide sequences from this sample produce the same CDR3. V and J are TRBV9 and TRBJ1-1, with D unclear. V gave up 0 bases and J gave up 5 bases, with 8 bases separating them. Germline CDR1 reads SGDLS; CDR2 reads YYNGEE. CDR3 length: 13 residues. The CDR3 loop reads CASSVAGDTEAFF. The CDR3 nucleotides are TGTGCCAGCAGCGTAGCTGGAGATACTGAAGCTTTCTTT.

Worth noting for this clone: The identical CDR3 is also encoded by other nucleotide sequences in the sample. The CDR3 DNA is TGTGCCAGCAGTTTCAATAGCAATCAGCCCCAGCATTTT. Its translation is CASSFNSNQPQHF. J is TRBJ1-5 and V is TRBV27; D unresolved. Germline assignment: CDR1 MNHEY and CDR2 SMNVEV (reference sequence). The CDR3 loop spans 13 amino acids. V gave up 3 bases and J gave up 0 bases, with 3 bases separating them.

This clone was picked up one time. This chain connects TRBV7-9 to TRBJ1-1, with D tentatively TRBD1 (5 bases). The CDR3 runs to 13 residues. Germline loops: CDR1 SEHNR, CDR2 FQNEAQ (reference sequence). V was pared by 5 bases and J by 2 bases, with 9 bases between. The CDR3 sequence is CASSPQGNTEAFF. In DNA form, the CDR3 reads TGTGCCAGCAGCCCCCAGGGTAACACTGAAGCTTTCTTT. The variable domain in full, completed from reference TRBV7-9 and TRBJ1-1, reads DTGVSQNPRHKITKRGQNVTFRCDPISEHNRLYWYRQTLGQGPEFLTYFQNEAQLEKSRLLSDRFSAERPKGSFSTLEIQRTEQGDSAMYLCASSPQGNTEAFFGQGTRLTVV.

The V call is TRBV28, the J call TRBJ2-2; perhaps TRBD2 as D (5 bases). CDR3 length: 14 residues. V shed 5 bases and J shed 2 bases, with 9 bases lying between them. The germline V gene has CDR1 MDHEN and CDR2 SYDVKM. CDR3 region: CASSVSGNTGELFF. In DNA, the CDR3 is TGTGCCAGCAGTGTGAGCGGAAACACCGGGGAGCTGTTTTTT.

This chain joins TRBV6-5 and TRBJ2-7, with a tentative D call TRBD2 (5 bases). The CDR3 is 13 residues long. From germline, CDR1 is MNHEY and CDR2 SVGAGI. Trimming shortened V by 8 bases and J by 6 bases, and 17 bases separated the two germline ends. The CDR3, as DNA: TGTGCCAGCTCCCCTTTCCGTGAGGGCGAGCAGTACTTC. This encodes CASSPFREGEQYF.

The chain combines TRBV11-2 with TRBJ2-1; 10 bases are a match to TRBD1. CDR3 length: 18 amino acids. From germline, CDR1 is SGHAT and CDR2 FQNNGV. The trim removed 5 bases at V and 6 bases at J, leaving 16 bases unmatched. CDR3 loop: CASSPGQGRNRFPNEQFF. The DNA of the CDR3 is TGTGCCAGCAGCCCGGGACAGGGGAGGAACCGGTTCCCCAATGAGCAGTTCTTC.

V and J are TRBV24-1 and TRBJ2-7; the match to TRBD2 covers 12 bases. Germline CDR1 and CDR2: KGHDR and SFDVKD. The CDR3 contains 19 residues. Trimming cost V 2 bases and J 0 bases; bases outside gene matches: 10. CDR3 in DNA: TGTGCCACCAGTGATTCGAGGAAACAGACTAGCGGGAGCTCCTACGAGCAGTACTTC. This gives the protein CATSDSRKQTSGSSYEQYF.

The V call is TRBV28, the J call TRBJ1-1, with D possibly being TRBD1 (6 bases). Germline assignment: CDR1 MDHEN and CDR2 SYDVKM. CDR3 length: 13 residues. V lost 3 bases to trimming and J lost 10 bases, with 15 bases between them. DNA of the CDR3: TGTGCCAGCAGTTTGGACAGATTGCTTGCAGCTTTCTTT. Translated: CASSLDRLLAAFF.

This chain connects TRBV12-3 or TRBV12-4 to TRBJ1-1; D is possibly TRBD1 (5 bases). Trimming took off 2 bases at V and 10 bases at J, with 14 bases between the two ends. CDR3 length: 13 residues. CDR3 protein: CASSLSLGRGAFF. In DNA, the CDR3 is TGTGCCAGCAGTTTAAGTTTGGGGCGAGGAGCTTTCTTT.

The V and J genes are TRBV28 and TRBJ1-2; D might be TRBD1 (6 bases). V lost 5 bases and J 5 bases, leaving 15 bases between the germline ends. This CDR3 has 14 amino acids. The V gene's germline CDR1 is MDHEN and CDR2 SYDVKM. In DNA, the CDR3 is TGTGCCAGCAGTCCTAGGACAGAACCGTATGGCTACACCTTC. Its translation is CASSPRTEPYGYTF.

The chain couples TRBV6-5 to TRBJ2-5; D not resolved. This CDR3 has 13 amino acids. Germline V gene data show CDR1 as MNHEY and CDR2 as SVGAGI. Trimming stripped 4 bases from V and 2 bases from J, with 8 bases between. The CDR3 bases are TGTGCCAGCAGTTTAGAGACACAAGAGACCCAGTACTTC. Residues: CASSLETQETQYF.

V gene TRBV9 combines with J gene TRBJ2-2, with 8 bases aligning to TRBD1. V was clipped by 3 bases and J by 4 bases; unmatched bases: 8. The V gene's germline CDR1 is SGDLS and CDR2 YYNGEE. The CDR3 spans 16 residues. CDR3 sequence: CASSAAGTGLTGELFF. The CDR3 bases are TGTGCCAGCAGCGCCGCCGGGACAGGCCTCACCGGGGAGCTGTTTTTT.